This T cell receptor beta chain was captured in a study of cytomegalovirus exposure and HLA in healthy donors. Overall study findings and caveats: Sequencing likely caused a cluster of highly shared sequence variants.

The PCR had 60 Vbeta and 13 Jbeta primers. Sequenced by immunoSEQ multiplex PCR; TCRdb stores in-frame clones only, minus some. The repertoire table contains 70,000 to 80,000 clones. V shed 3 bases and J shed 12 bases, with 21 bases lying between them. The CDR3 totals 15 residues. Germline V gene lookup returns CDR1 MDHEN and CDR2 SYDVKM. As concerns this clone: Its antigen is unidentified.

The chain joins TRBV28 to TRBJ2-1; D may be TRBD1 (7 bases). Sequenced material: PBMCs. This sequence originates from a man aged 35-49 years in good health and CMV-seronegative. The CDR3, as DNA: TGTGCCAGCAGTTTGGCGGGACAGTCCCCCAAAGGGCAGTTCTTC. It encodes CASSLAGQSPKGQFF.